This T cell receptor (beta chain) came from a study of CXCR3-negative and CXCR3-positive naive CD8 T cells. The CDR3 totals 13 residues. Germline assignment: CDR1 SGDLS and CDR2 YYNGEE. UMI-tagged TRB cDNA libraries were built via 5' RACE. TCRdb reworked the 5' RACE reads into one entry per CDR3 protein, no DNA. This repertoire includes 45,000 to 55,000 distinct CDR3 sequences. Sequencing was carried out using memory CD8+ T cells from blood. The V gene is TRBV9, the J gene TRBJ2-1; TCRdb calls TRBD2, which cannot be checked without DNA. This receptor was taken from a human donor in good health. Some clones in this sample may be carry-over from other donors' samples. CDR3 sequence reads: CASSVEPGIDLFF.